This T cell receptor beta chain was captured by sequencing in a study of T cell responses to AZD1222 COVID-19 vaccine. The germline CDR1 and CDR2 sequences are SQVTM and ANQGSEA. The CDR3 loop spans 15 amino acids. V lost 2 bases and J lost 6, with 16 bases in between. The assay was immunoSEQ multiplex PCR, and TCRdb's table has in-frame clones only and misses some. The sample shows tens of thousands of clones, nearly 90% of them seen only once. The source material was peripheral blood, sampled 28 days after the second AZD1222 dose. The chain has TRBV29-1 and TRBJ2-2; D is perhaps TRBD1 (6 bases). This TCR was recovered from an adult who received the AZD1222 COVID-19 vaccine. As DNA, the CDR3 is TGCAGCGTTGAAACCCCAGGGGTTGGGCCCGGGGAGCTGTTTTTT. Translation gives CSVETPGVGPGELFF.